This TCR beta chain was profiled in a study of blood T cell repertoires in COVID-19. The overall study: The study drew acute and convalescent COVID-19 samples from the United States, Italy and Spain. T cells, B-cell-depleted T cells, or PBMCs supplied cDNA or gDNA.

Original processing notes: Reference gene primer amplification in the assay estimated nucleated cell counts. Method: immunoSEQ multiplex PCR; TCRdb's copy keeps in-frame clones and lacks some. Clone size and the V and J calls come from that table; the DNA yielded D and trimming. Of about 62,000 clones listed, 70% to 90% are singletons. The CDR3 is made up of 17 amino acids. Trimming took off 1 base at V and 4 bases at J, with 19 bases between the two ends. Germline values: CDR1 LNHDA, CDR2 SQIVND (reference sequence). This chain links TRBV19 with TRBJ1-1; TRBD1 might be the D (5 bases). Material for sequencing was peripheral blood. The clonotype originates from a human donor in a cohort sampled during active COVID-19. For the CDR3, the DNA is TGTGCCAGTAGTATAGCGGGACCAAGGGCCGGGGGCACTGAAGCTTTCTTT. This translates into CASSIAGPRAGGTEAFF.